This T cell receptor beta chain was identified in a study of identical twins (dated by TCRdb to about 2016). Context from the whole study: The study deep-sequenced TCR alpha and beta repertoires from monozygotic twins, unrelated adults of various ages and cord blood to test whether fetal clonotypes persist. To rule out contamination, the twin experiments were replicated at different times with different library preparation protocols.

All donors were healthy Caucasians. Three pairs of female monozygotic twins, all aged about 18 to 30 years, made up the twin cohort. RNA for TCR libraries was isolated from peripheral blood mononuclear cells. General study outcomes and caveats: Compared with coincidental sharing between unrelated individuals, out-of-frame TCR alpha sequences shared between twins had an excess of sequences with low generation probability. Fewer insertions were carried by abundant cord blood beta clonotypes; a weaker similar trend was observed in young adult naive repertoires, while no such trend was observed in memory repertoires. The excess sharing between twins in beta out-of-frame sequences was weaker because fewer shared sequences reduced the signal-to-noise ratio. In monozygotic twins, recombination models systematically underestimated out-of-frame TCR alpha sharing, but the models matched the sharing seen between unrelated individuals. Because the same donors could not be followed over many years, conclusions were based on cross-sectional statistical analysis. Zero-insertion analyses could be partly confounded by invariant T cells such as MAIT and iNKT, although diverse VJ usage argued against such confounding for most clonotypes.

This clonotype appeared a few times. The target of this receptor is not known. It has no much larger one-base neighbor in the sample; base qualities were not kept. Library preparation employed 5' RACE. The reads were generated on an Illumina HiSeq 2000. Template switching introduced a universal primer binding site; the final cDNA contained a unique molecular identifier, enabling accurate counting of TCR cDNA molecules. First-strand cDNA for TCR alpha and beta chains was synthesized from specific primers in the conserved constant-segment region. To control for contamination, every cDNA library carried two barcodes: a SMART-Mk sample barcode plus Illumina barcodes. Two successive PCR steps introduced TruSeq adapter sequences along with Illumina sample barcodes. Sequencing of the TCR alpha and beta cDNA libraries was done on the Illumina HiSeq platform using custom primers. In the source study's methods: MiGEC was used to process raw reads and extract unique molecular identifiers, and MiXCR was used to find CDR3 positions. Recombination models were inferred per individual with the repgenHMM and IGoR tools using an EM algorithm. Shared clonotypes were analyzed with the tcR package in R, and sharing was normalized by the product of cloneset sizes. To study raw recombination without the effects of thymic and clonal selection, out-of-frame nonproductive sequences were analyzed. Using fastp at Q25 and MiXCR, TCRdb reprocessed the public reads and kept productive beta chains. Every entry covers one CDR3 protein and lists the most common genes and DNA from its rows. The authors' filters were not applied to this entry. The sample table holds about 730,000 distinct CDR3 sequences, of which over 20% were seen once. Roughly 4% of the sample belongs to the ten largest clones.

As encoded in the germline V gene, CDR1 is ENHRY while CDR2 is SYGVKD. From its cysteine to its phenylalanine, the CDR3 spans 16 amino acids. Left in the record is the CDR3 DNA by itself, 48 bases read in frame from the first base. A distance of 14 bases separates the germline ends of V and J, which lose 0 bases and 4 bases respectively. These same records also appear under a second study, on T cells expressing NK-cell markers. Taken from the second paper: Three sorted T-cell subsets (CD3+CD56+NKG2C+, CD3+CD56+NKG2C- and CD3+CD56-NKG2C+) from eight donors had their TCR beta-chain repertoires profiled. Among the eight sequenced donors, seven were HCMV-seropositive and one was HCMV-seronegative. In several experiments an anti-gammadeltaTCR antibody was added to restrict sorting to alphabetaTCR-expressing T cells. For roughly 6 donors, the dominant CD3+CD56+NKG2C+ clonotypes were among the top 10 CD8+ clonotypes and accounted for 1.0-7.0% of CD8+ T cells. Those dominant clonotypes were again the most abundant among CD3+CD56-NKG2C+ cells in a few donors, at roughly 25-65%. Whether the expanded NKG2C-expressing T cell clones were specific for HCMV antigens was left unclear. The eight sequenced donors were randomly selected healthy volunteers, three men and five women. To determine HCMV serostatus, a commercial ELISA kit was used to detect HCMV-specific IgG in serum. For about 6 donors, bulk peripheral blood T-cell repertoires were additionally sequenced from unsorted PBMC. MIGEC was used to demultiplex reads and group the reads by UMI, and MiTCR was used to assemble and quantify clonotypes. To exclude erroneous sequences, only TCR cDNA sequences supported by at least two reads were retained. The tcR package was used for downstream repertoire analysis, and clonotypes were matched across fractions by CDR3 nucleotide sequence plus V segment. VDJmatch was used to annotate antigen specificity against VDJdb, with one amino acid substitution in CDR3 allowed.

The clonotype originates from a woman aged 18 to 35 in good health. Sequencing was done on a sample of PBMCs. The sequence is built from TRBV10-3 and TRBJ2-3, with a tentative D gene TRBD2 over 6 matching bases. The encoded CDR3 is CAISESRGVGSDTQYF. In nucleotide form, the sequence is TGTGCCATCAGTGAGTCGCGCGGGGTCGGGTCAGATACGCAGTATTTT.